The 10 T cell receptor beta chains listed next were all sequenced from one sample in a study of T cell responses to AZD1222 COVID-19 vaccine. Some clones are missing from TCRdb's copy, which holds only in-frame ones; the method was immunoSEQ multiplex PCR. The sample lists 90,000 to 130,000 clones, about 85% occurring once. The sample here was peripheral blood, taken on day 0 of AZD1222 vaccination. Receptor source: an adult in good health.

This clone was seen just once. DNA for the CDR3: TGCAGCGTGTACCTTGGACAGGGAGGGACCTACGAGCAGTACTTC. As protein: CSVYLGQGGTYEQYF. The rearrangement uses TRBV29-1 and TRBJ2-7, with TRBD1 as a possible D gene (8 bases). The CDR3 runs to 15 residues. The ends were cut back, 6 bases at V and 2 bases at J, with 20 bases in the middle. Germline values: CDR1 SQVTM, CDR2 ANQGSEA.

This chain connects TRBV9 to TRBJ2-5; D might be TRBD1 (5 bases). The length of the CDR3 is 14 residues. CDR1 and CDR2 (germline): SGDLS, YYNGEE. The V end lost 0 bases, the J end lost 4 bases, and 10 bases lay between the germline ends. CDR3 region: CASSVEGIGETQYF. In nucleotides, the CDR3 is TGTGCCAGCAGCGTAGAGGGGATTGGAGAGACCCAGTACTTC.

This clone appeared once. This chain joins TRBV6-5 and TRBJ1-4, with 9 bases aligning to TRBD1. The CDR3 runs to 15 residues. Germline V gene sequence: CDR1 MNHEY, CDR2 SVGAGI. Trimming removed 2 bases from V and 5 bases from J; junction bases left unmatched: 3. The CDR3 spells CASSYRQGGNEKLFF. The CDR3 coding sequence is TGTGCCAGCAGTTACCGACAGGGGGGGAATGAAAAACTGTTTTTT.

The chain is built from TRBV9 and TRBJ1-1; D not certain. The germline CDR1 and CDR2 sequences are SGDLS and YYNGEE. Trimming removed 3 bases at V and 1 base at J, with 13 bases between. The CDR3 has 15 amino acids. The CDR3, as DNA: TGTGCCAGCAGCGAGATCCCGGGAGGGAACACTGAAGCTTTCTTT. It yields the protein CASSEIPGGNTEAFF. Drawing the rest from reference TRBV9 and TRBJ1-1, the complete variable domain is DSGVTQTPKHLITATGQRVTLRCSPRSGDLSVYWYQQSLDQGLQFLIQYYNGEERAKGNILERFSAQQFPDLHSELNLSSLELGDSALYFCASSEIPGGNTEAFFGQGTRLTVV.

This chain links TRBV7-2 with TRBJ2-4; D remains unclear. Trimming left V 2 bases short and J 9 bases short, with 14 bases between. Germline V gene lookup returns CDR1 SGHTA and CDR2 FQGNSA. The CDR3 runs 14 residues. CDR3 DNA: TGTGCCAGCAGCTTACAGGTGTCGAGTGGCATTCAGTACTTC. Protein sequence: CASSLQVSSGIQYF.

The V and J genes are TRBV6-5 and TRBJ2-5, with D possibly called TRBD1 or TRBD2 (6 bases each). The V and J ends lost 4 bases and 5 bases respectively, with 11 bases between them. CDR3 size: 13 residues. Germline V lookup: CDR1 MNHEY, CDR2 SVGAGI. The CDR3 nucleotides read TGTGCCAGCAGTTTAGGGGGGCGGGAGACCCAGTACTTC. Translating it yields CASSLGGRETQYF.

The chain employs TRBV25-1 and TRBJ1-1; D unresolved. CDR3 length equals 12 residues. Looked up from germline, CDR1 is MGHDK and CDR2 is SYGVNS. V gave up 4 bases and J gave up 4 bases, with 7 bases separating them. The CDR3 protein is CASSAQPTEAFF. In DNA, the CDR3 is TGTGCCAGCAGTGCCCAGCCCACTGAAGCTTTCTTT. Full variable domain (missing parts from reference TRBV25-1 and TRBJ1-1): EADIYQTPRYLVIGTGKKITLECSQTMGHDKMYWYQQDPGMELHLIHYSYGVNSTEKGDLSSESTVSRIRTEHFPLTLESARPSHTSQYLCASSAQPTEAFFGQGTRLTVV.

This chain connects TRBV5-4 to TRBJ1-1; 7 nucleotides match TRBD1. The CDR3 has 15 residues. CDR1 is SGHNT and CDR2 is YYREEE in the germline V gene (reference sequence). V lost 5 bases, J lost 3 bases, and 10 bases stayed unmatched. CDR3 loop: CASSQGGDPDTEAFF. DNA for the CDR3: TGTGCCAGCAGTCAGGGGGGGGACCCGGACACTGAAGCTTTCTTT.

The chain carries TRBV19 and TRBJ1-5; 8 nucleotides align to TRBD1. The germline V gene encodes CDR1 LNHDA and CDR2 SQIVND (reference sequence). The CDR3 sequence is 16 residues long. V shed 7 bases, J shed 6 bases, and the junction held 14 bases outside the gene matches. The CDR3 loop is CASTRTRTGFGQPQHF. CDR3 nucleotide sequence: TGTGCCAGTACCCGAACTCGGACAGGGTTTGGTCAGCCCCAGCATTTT.

DNA for the CDR3: TGTGCCAGCTCACCACGGGCGCTTTCCCCCTCTGGGGCCAACGTCCTGACTTTC. As protein: CASSPRALSPSGANVLTF. The chain joins TRBV18 to TRBJ2-6, with D hard to call. V was pared by 1 base and J by 0 bases, with 13 bases between. The CDR3 length is 18 residues. Germline-derived CDR1 and CDR2 are KGHSH and LQKENI.